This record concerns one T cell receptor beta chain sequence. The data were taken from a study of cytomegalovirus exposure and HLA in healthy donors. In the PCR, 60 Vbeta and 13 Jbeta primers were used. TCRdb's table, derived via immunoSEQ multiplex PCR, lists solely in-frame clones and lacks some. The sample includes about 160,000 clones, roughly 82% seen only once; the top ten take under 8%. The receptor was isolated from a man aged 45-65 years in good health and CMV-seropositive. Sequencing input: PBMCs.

CDR3 sequence: CASSAPFSSEQFF. DNA for the CDR3: TGTGCCAGCAGTGCTCCTTTTAGCTCTGAGCAGTTCTTC. The rearrangement joins TRBV25-1 to TRBJ2-1; D gene uncertain. The CDR3 has 13 residues. The V and J ends lost 4 bases and 9 bases respectively, with 13 bases between them. From germline, CDR1 is MGHDK and CDR2 SYGVNS.